The 8 T cell receptor beta chains listed next were all sequenced from one sample in a study of OX40 agonist ivuxolimab in advanced cancers. Sequencing was performed with immunoSEQ multiplex PCR; in TCRdb, only in-frame clones are kept and a portion is missing. The sample consists of more than 30,000 clones, 80% to 90% of them appearing once. The specimen comprised CD4+ or CD8+ T cells sorted from blood, sampled in a trial of the OX40 agonist ivuxolimab. Source of these receptors: an adult with an advanced solid tumor such as melanoma, head and neck, liver or kidney cancer.

This clone was detected a few times. The chain couples TRBV19 to TRBJ2-1; TRBD2 agrees at 8 bases. CDR1 and CDR2 from the germline V gene are LNHDA and SQIVND (reference sequence). The CDR3 totals 16 residues. J lost 3 bases, V lost 7 bases, and 11 bases had no gene match. In nucleotides, the CDR3 is TGTGCCAGTAAGAGCGGGAGTACATTAGGCTACAATGAGCAGTTCTTC. Its translation: CASKSGSTLGYNEQFF.

The rearrangement links TRBV28 to TRBJ2-7; D is perhaps TRBD2 (5 bases). The CDR3 has 14 amino acids. Germline V gene lookup returns CDR1 MDHEN and CDR2 SYDVKM. Trimming left V 0 bases short and J 3 bases short, with 9 bases between. The CDR3 reads CASSLWRRNYEQYF. The CDR3 coding sequence is TGTGCCAGCAGTTTATGGCGGAGGAACTACGAGCAGTACTTC.

The chain combines TRBV27 with TRBJ2-2, with D perhaps TRBD2 (6 bases). Trimming pared 5 bases from V and 1 base from J, leaving 14 bases between. The CDR3 is 16 residues long. Per germline, CDR1 MNHEY and CDR2 SMNVEV (reference sequence). CDR3: CASSDWGLKNTGELFF. CDR3 DNA: TGTGCCAGCAGTGACTGGGGACTGAAGAACACCGGGGAGCTGTTTTTT.

The V and J genes are TRBV28 and TRBJ1-2; 10 nucleotides align to TRBD1. Losses at the gene ends were 3 bases for V and 0 bases for J; bases not matched to a gene: 4. The CDR3 extends over 16 amino acids. The V gene's germline CDR1 is MDHEN and CDR2 SYDVKM. The CDR3 DNA sequence: TGTGCCAGCAGTTTGGGACAGGGGCGACCTAACTATGGCTACACCTTC. The encoded protein is CASSLGQGRPNYGYTF.

The chain couples TRBV10-3 to TRBJ2-1; D gene uncertain. Trimming removed 1 base from V and 9 bases from J, with 4 bases in between. Germline V gene sequence: CDR1 ENHRY, CDR2 SYGVKD. CDR3 length: 11 amino acids. CDR3 nucleotide sequence: TGTGCCATCAGTGAGTGGAGTGAGCAGTTCTTC. It translates to CAISEWSEQFF.

This clone is a singleton in its sample. This rearrangement joins TRBV6-5 to TRBJ2-1; maybe TRBD2 (5 bases). The CDR3 is 14 residues long. Germline CDR1 and CDR2: MNHEY and SVGAGI. Trimming took off 8 bases at V and 2 bases at J, with 13 bases between the two ends. The CDR3 DNA sequence: TGTGCCAGCGGGGAGCGGACCCCCTACAATGAGCAGTTCTTC. Its translation is CASGERTPYNEQFF.

This chain uses TRBV2 with TRBJ2-3; 11 nucleotides agree with TRBD2. This CDR3 is built from 15 residues. V lost 7 bases to trimming and J lost 6 bases; unmatched junction nucleotides: 9. CDR1 and CDR2 (germline): SNHLY, FYNNEI. The CDR3 DNA follows: TGTGCCAGCAACGCGCTAGCGGGGGGCGGGGATACGCAGTATTTT. Translating gives CASNALAGGGDTQYF.

This clone showed up just a few times. V gene TRBV29-1 combines with J gene TRBJ1-1, with D tentatively TRBD1 (5 bases). V lost 3 bases and J lost 0, with 11 bases in between. This CDR3 is built from 14 residues. Germline values: CDR1 SQVTM, CDR2 ANQGSEA. As DNA, the CDR3 is TGCAGCGTTGACATTCAGGGCATGAACACTGAAGCTTTCTTT. The encoded protein is CSVDIQGMNTEAFF.